The 26 T cell receptor beta chains below all came from one sample that was sequenced in a study of T-cell memory formation after mild COVID-19. TCRdb reprocessed the 5' RACE reads with MiXCR, giving one entry per CDR3 protein. The table has some 270,000 distinct CDR3 sequences, roughly 15% seen once; the top ten hold less than 2.5%. The material sequenced was PBMCs or a T cell subset sorted from them (not recorded which). These receptors all come from an adult woman who had mild COVID-19 (a few samples of this study predate the infection). Cell type and time point are not known.

This clonotype was seen only a few times. This chain joins TRBV6-5 and TRBJ1-6; tentative D call: TRBD1 (6 bases). V lost 7 bases, J lost 8 bases, and 18 bases lay in between. The CDR3 has 15 amino acids. Germline-derived CDR1 and CDR2 are MNHEY and SVGAGI. The CDR3: CASTRGGQGHSPLHF. In DNA form, the CDR3 reads TGTGCCAGCACCCGGGGGGGTCAGGGGCATTCACCCCTCCACTTT.

This clonotype was recorded at least ten times. This sequence joins TRBV20-1 and TRBJ1-2; D is undetermined. Trimming stripped 3 bases from V and 4 bases from J, with 18 bases between. The length of the CDR3 is 15 residues. In germline, CDR1 is DFQATT, CDR2 SNEGSKA (reference sequence). The CDR3 spells CSASSHAVSGYGYTF. CDR3 bases: TGCAGTGCTAGCTCCCATGCCGTGTCAGGCTATGGCTACACCTTC.

The V call is TRBV11-3, the J call TRBJ2-7, with D possibly matching TRBD1 (5 bases). In germline, CDR1 is SGHNT, CDR2 YENEEA. The CDR3 consists of 14 residues. Trimming pared 1 base from V and 3 bases from J, leaving 10 bases between. The DNA for the CDR3 is TGTGCCAGCAGCTTAGCCTCCCAGGGCTACGAGCAGTACTTC. Translated: CASSLASQGYEQYF. The whole variable domain, remainder taken from reference TRBV11-3 and TRBJ2-7, is EAGVVQSPRYKIIEKKQPVAFWCNPISGHNTLYWYLQNLGQGPELLIRYENEEAVDDSQLPKDRFSAERLKGVDSTLKIQPAELGDSAVYLCASSLASQGYEQYFGPGTRLTVT.

The chain is built from TRBV14 and TRBJ1-4; 7 bases align to TRBD1. Trimming cost V 5 bases and J 10 bases; bases outside gene matches: 7. The CDR3 consists of 13 residues. The V gene's germline CDR1 is SGHDN and CDR2 FVKESK. Here the CDR3 DNA reads TGTGCCAGCAGCAGAGACAGGGCCGGAAAACTGTTTTTT. Its protein is CASSRDRAGKLFF.

This clonotype was found a few times. The chain's CDR3 is CASSWDRGQAFF. CDR3 bases: TGTGCCAGCAGTTGGGACAGGGGTCAGGCTTTCTTT. This chain joins TRBV12-3 or TRBV12-4 and TRBJ1-1, with 10 bases identical to TRBD1. The CDR3 extends over 12 amino acids. V shed 4 bases and J 11 bases; nucleotides not matched to a gene: 4.

The chain combines TRBV18 with TRBJ1-5; possibly TRBD1 for D (6 bases). The germline CDR1 and CDR2 sequences are KGHSH and LQKENI. The CDR3 runs to 16 residues. V was trimmed by 3 bases and J by 4 bases, leaving 16 bases between them. The CDR3 spells CASSPSGTGINQPQHF. The DNA for the CDR3 is TGTGCCAGCTCACCCTCGGGTACAGGGATAAATCAGCCCCAGCATTTT.

Many counts were recorded for this clonotype. V gene TRBV4-3 combines with J gene TRBJ2-1; D gene ambiguous. This CDR3 is built from 14 residues. Trimming took 2 bases from V and 4 from J, leaving 9 bases between them. Germline CDR1 LGHNA, CDR2 YSLEER. DNA for the CDR3: TGCGCCAGCAGCCAAAGGACGCATTACAATGAGCAGTTCTTC. Translated: CASSQRTHYNEQFF.

The chain links TRBV4-2 to TRBJ1-2; TRBD1 is a possible D gene (5 bases). CDR3 length equals 16 residues. Germline V gene data show CDR1 as LGHNA and CDR2 as YNFKEQ. Between the trimmed V and J ends, which lost 1 base and 0 bases, there was a span of 12 bases. CDR3 DNA: TGTGCCAGCAGCCAAGGCTCGACGGGGCCTAACTATGGCTACACCTTC. Translated, it gives CASSQGSTGPNYGYTF.

The sample holds a few counts of this clonotype. V usage is TRBV30 and J usage is TRBJ1-5; unclear D gene. CDR1 is GTSNPN and CDR2 is SVGIG in the germline V gene (reference sequence). V was shortened by 3 bases and J by 6 bases, with 15 bases between the two germline ends. The CDR3 is 14 amino acids. The CDR3 sequence is CAWSPNRAGQPQHF. Here the CDR3 DNA reads TGTGCCTGGAGCCCCAACAGAGCGGGTCAGCCCCAGCATTTT.

This clonotype was found a few times. This chain connects TRBV6-5 to TRBJ2-3, with D hard to call. Germline V gene data show CDR1 as MNHEY and CDR2 as SVGAGI. The V end was cut by 2 bases, the J end by 0 bases, with 9 bases between. The CDR3 contains 15 residues. The CDR3 region has the DNA TGTGCCAGCAGTTACATACAATCTAGCACAGATACGCAGTATTTT. Protein sequence: CASSYIQSSTDTQYF.

This clonotype showed up just a few times. The chain has TRBV7-8 and TRBJ2-7; 10 bases agree with TRBD2. CDR1 and CDR2 (germline): SGHVS, FQNEAQ. The CDR3 length is 14 residues. J gave up 9 bases and V 5 bases, and 10 bases lay outside the gene matches. The CDR3 nucleotides read TGTGCCAGCAGCCGATCTAGCGGGGGAACGGTGCAGTACTTC. Protein product: CASSRSSGGTVQYF.

The chain joins TRBV3-1 to TRBJ2-3; 7 nucleotides match TRBD2. CDR3 length: 15 residues. Trimming cost V 4 bases and J 0 bases; bases outside gene matches: 4. Germline V gene data show CDR1 as LGHDT and CDR2 as YNNKEL (reference sequence). Here the CDR3 DNA reads TGTGCCAGCAGCCGAGGACTAGTTAGCACAGATACGCAGTATTTT. This sequence encodes CASSRGLVSTDTQYF.

This clonotype has a handful of counts. This chain joins TRBV10-3 and TRBJ1-1; D gene unclear. With 7 bases removed from V and 0 bases from J, the gap between germline ends came to 18 bases. Germline CDR1 ENHRY, CDR2 SYGVKD. This CDR3 is built from 16 residues. This CDR3 is CAITPHERFMNTEAFF. In nucleotides, the CDR3 is TGTGCCATCACCCCCCACGAGAGATTTATGAACACTGAAGCTTTCTTT.

V gene TRBV5-1 combines with J gene TRBJ2-2, with D possibly matching TRBD1 (6 bases). The V end lost 5 bases, the J end lost 0 bases, and 8 bases lay between the germline ends. The CDR3 totals 14 residues. Germline CDR1 SGHRS, CDR2 YFSETQ. CDR3 protein: CASRTGTNTGELFF. The CDR3 coding sequence is TGCGCCAGCAGAACAGGGACGAACACCGGGGAGCTGTTTTTT.

In this sample, this clonotype turned up a few times. V is TRBV5-1 and J is TRBJ2-5, with 10 bases lining up with TRBD1. The junction had 5 bases not matched to a gene; V was cut back by 4 bases and J by 5 bases. Germline loops: CDR1 SGHRS, CDR2 YFSETQ. This CDR3 has 14 amino acids. CDR3 region: CASSPGTGDETQYF. The CDR3 coding sequence is TGCGCCAGCAGCCCGGGGACAGGGGACGAGACCCAGTACTTC.

The rearrangement links TRBV10-3 to TRBJ2-1; D is possibly TRBD2 (6 bases). The CDR3 contains 13 residues. The germline V gene encodes CDR1 ENHRY and CDR2 SYGVKD. V lost 4 bases to trimming and J lost 5 bases, with 9 bases between them. The CDR3 bases are TGTGCCATCAGTGGAAGGGAGGACAATGAGCAGTTCTTC. Its translation is CAISGREDNEQFF.

The chain joins TRBV3-1 to TRBJ2-5; possible D gene TRBD1, 5 bases. The germline V gene has CDR1 LGHDT and CDR2 YNNKEL (reference sequence). The ends were cut back, 2 bases at V and 4 bases at J, with 8 bases in the middle. The CDR3 loop spans 13 amino acids. The CDR3 DNA is TGTGCCAGCAGCCAAAGGGGTAGAGAGACCCAGTACTTC. Amino acid sequence: CASSQRGRETQYF.

The sample holds a few counts of this clonotype. The rearrangement uses TRBV4-1 and TRBJ1-5, with 8 bases aligning to TRBD1. V dropped 5 bases and J dropped 2; count of bases not matched to a gene: 5. Looked up from germline, CDR1 is MGHRA and CDR2 is YSYEKL. The CDR3 covers 15 residues. The CDR3 bases are TGCGCCAGCAGCTCTCTGGACAGGGGCAATCAGCCCCAGCATTTT. Its translation is CASSSLDRGNQPQHF.

This chain uses TRBV5-1 with TRBJ2-6; D tentatively reads TRBD1 or TRBD2 (5 bases each). V was trimmed by 0 bases and J by 0 bases, leaving 13 bases between them. This CDR3 contains 18 residues. CDR1 and CDR2 from the germline V gene are SGHRS and YFSETQ. This CDR3 is CASSLGPGRPSGANVLTF. CDR3 in DNA: TGCGCCAGCAGCTTGGGTCCGGGACGGCCCTCTGGGGCCAACGTCCTGACTTTC.

This clonotype was detected only a few times. The CDR3 sequence is CASSRQGTDTEAFF. The CDR3 bases are TGTGCCAGCAGCCGCCAGGGAACGGACACTGAAGCTTTCTTT. V usage is TRBV4-2 and J usage is TRBJ1-1; a possible D gene is TRBD1 (5 bases). CDR3 length equals 14 residues. Germline CDR1 and CDR2: LGHNA and YNFKEQ. Trimming took 4 bases from V and 3 from J, leaving 12 bases between them.

The CDR3 reads CATRRGTYEQYF. DNA for the CDR3: TGTGCCACCAGGAGGGGTACATACGAGCAGTACTTC. The chain joins TRBV10-3 to TRBJ2-7; weak D call: TRBD2 (6 bases). Germline assignment: CDR1 ENHRY and CDR2 SYGVKD. This CDR3 has 12 amino acids. With 10 bases removed from V and 4 bases from J, the gap between germline ends came to 14 bases.

In this sample, this clonotype turned up a few times. The chain recombines TRBV25-1 with TRBJ1-3; 10 bases match TRBD1. In germline, CDR1 is MGHDK, CDR2 SYGVNS. The CDR3 contains 14 residues. The V segment lost 8 bases and the J segment 0 bases; nucleotides outside the gene matches: 1. The CDR3 sequence: CASGQGGSGNTIYF. The DNA of the CDR3 is TGTGCCAGCGGACAGGGGGGCTCTGGAAACACCATATATTTT.

V is TRBV5-5 and J is TRBJ2-5; D gene ambiguous. Between the trimmed V and J ends, which lost 0 bases and 3 bases, there was a span of 9 bases. CDR1 and CDR2 (germline): SGHKS, YYEKEE (reference sequence). The CDR3 sequence is 14 residues long. CDR3 bases: TGTGCCAGCAGCTTGGGACAAACCAAAGAGACCCAGTACTTC. It is translated as CASSLGQTKETQYF.

This clonotype was seen at least ten times. The chain carries TRBV20-1 and TRBJ1-5, with TRBD1 matching over 9 bases. Losses at the gene ends were 6 bases for V and 7 bases for J; bases not matched to a gene: 10. Germline V lookup: CDR1 DFQATT, CDR2 SNEGSKA (reference sequence). This CDR3 region has 14 residues. The CDR3 DNA is TGCAGTGCCCCTGGGACAGGGCTGTCCCAGCCCCAGCATTTT. It is translated as CSAPGTGLSQPQHF.

The chain employs TRBV5-1 and TRBJ1-6; 7 nucleotides match TRBD1. Germline V lookup: CDR1 SGHRS, CDR2 YFSETQ. The CDR3 length is 15 residues. The junction had 7 bases not matched to a gene; V was cut back by 4 bases and J by 6 bases. The CDR3 is CASSRRQGLNSPLHF. The CDR3 nucleotides read TGCGCCAGCAGCCGCCGACAGGGTCTTAATTCACCCCTCCACTTT. The entire variable domain, with the rest obtained from reference TRBV5-1 and TRBJ1-6, is as follows: KAGVTQTPRYLIKTRGQQVTLSCSPISGHRSVSWYQQTPGQGLQFLFEYFSETQRNKGNFPGRFSGRQFSNSRSEMNVSTLELGDSALYLCASSRRQGLNSPLHFGNGTRLTVT.

There are a few counts of this clonotype. This chain connects TRBV30 to TRBJ1-1, with TRBD1 as a possible D gene (6 bases). There are 14 residues in the CDR3. The germline V and J ends were trimmed by 1 base and 5 bases, with 14 bases remaining between them. Looked up from germline, CDR1 is GTSNPN and CDR2 is SVGIG (reference sequence). CDR3: CAWSDRVRKTEAFF. CDR3 nucleotides: TGTGCCTGGAGTGACAGGGTTAGAAAGACTGAAGCTTTCTTT.